A single sample gave rise to the 2 T cell receptor beta chains below, sequenced in a study of T-cell memory formation after mild COVID-19. TCRdb passed the 5' RACE reads through MiXCR, listing each CDR3 protein once. Seen here are roughly 300,000 distinct CDR3 sequences, around 8% observed once, and the top ten hold 22%. Sequenced: PBMCs or a T cell subset sorted from them (not recorded which). The receptors shown here come from a man aged 18 to 30 who had mild COVID-19 (a few samples of this study predate the infection). Cell type and time point are not known.

This clonotype showed up just a few times. The chain employs TRBV5-5 and TRBJ2-3, with D perhaps matching TRBD2 (6 bases). Trimming removed 3 bases at V and 6 bases at J, with 17 bases between. Germline CDR1 is SGHKS and CDR2 is YYEKEE (reference sequence). This CDR3 is 15 amino acids long. CDR3 DNA: TGTGCCAGCAGCTCGGGGGTATCGGAAGTGGATACGCAGTATTTT. As protein: CASSSGVSEVDTQYF.

This clonotype was recorded many times. In DNA, the CDR3 is TGTGCCAGCAGGGCCTACGGGGATCCCTCCTACAATGAGCAGTTCTTC. Its translation is CASRAYGDPSYNEQFF. The chain recombines TRBV7-9 with TRBJ2-1; possible D gene TRBD2, 5 bases. The CDR3 is 16 amino acids. The V and J ends lost 6 bases and 0 bases respectively, with 15 bases between them. The V gene's germline CDR1 is SEHNR and CDR2 FQNEAQ (reference sequence).